These T cell receptor beta chains were read from a single sample in a study of PD-L1 blockade in urothelial cancer. Method: immunoSEQ multiplex PCR; TCRdb's copy keeps in-frame clones and lacks some. Among roughly 56,000 clones listed, roughly four fifths were seen once. Specimen: PBMCs, collected around atezolizumab (anti-PD-L1) treatment. The origin of the receptors is a man between 65 and 85 years old with urothelial cancer. The CDR3 runs from the conserved cysteine through the conserved F or W.

cdr3_length: 15; v_call: TRBV29-1; cdr3_aa: CSADSGSWNTGELFF
cdr3_length: 15; v_call: TRBV9; cdr3_aa: CASSTSGSANYGYTF
cdr3_length: 14; v_call: TRBV6-6; cdr3_aa: CASTVYSGANVLTF
cdr3_length: 16; v_call: TRBV6-5; cdr3_aa: CASSYQLVGAMETQYF
cdr3_length: 15; v_call: TRBV19; cdr3_aa: CASSQSGRIYNEQFF
cdr3_length: 14; v_call: TRBV2; cdr3_aa: CASSEVRRDTEAFF
cdr3_length: 14; v_call: TRBV6-5; cdr3_aa: CASSSPTSDNEQFF
cdr3_length: 13; v_call: TRBV7-7; cdr3_aa: CASSLDNTDTQYF
cdr3_length: 14; v_call: TRBV5-4; cdr3_aa: CASSASGVADTQYF
cdr3_length: 14; v_call: TRBV29-1; cdr3_aa: CSVVGGGSYTEAFF
cdr3_length: 13; v_call: TRBV19; cdr3_aa: CASTPTGKETQYF
cdr3_length: 16; v_call: TRBV18; cdr3_aa: CASSRTSGRAFDEQFF
cdr3_length: 13; v_call: TRBV30; cdr3_aa: CASRLAITDTQYF
cdr3_length: 14; v_call: TRBV2; cdr3_aa: CASRDRPTNEKLFF
cdr3_length: 17; v_call: TRBV7-9; cdr3_aa: CASRPDVAGESTDTQYF
cdr3_length: 17; v_call: TRBV19; cdr3_aa: CASSILRGQGMNTEAFF
cdr3_length: 14; v_call: TRBV7-2; cdr3_aa: CASKREGVSYEQYF
cdr3_length: 14; v_call: TRBV5-1; cdr3_aa: CASSFADSYNEQFF
cdr3_length: 14; v_call: TRBV7-3; cdr3_aa: CASSLMADGNEQFF
cdr3_length: 16; v_call: TRBV5-4; cdr3_aa: CASSSGLAGNTGELFF
cdr3_length: 13; v_call: TRBV28; cdr3_aa: CASSSPSREKLFF
cdr3_length: 15; v_call: TRBV5-6; cdr3_aa: CASSFGTGMVNEQFF
cdr3_length: 15; v_call: TRBV6-1; cdr3_aa: CASSEAGTGNQPQHF
cdr3_length: 15; v_call: TRBV5-1; cdr3_aa: CASSPGQGHTGELFF
cdr3_length: 12; v_call: TRBV4-1; cdr3_aa: CASSQPGPEQYF
cdr3_length: 17; v_call: TRBV19; cdr3_aa: CASSTQSLLPSTDTQYF
cdr3_length: 12; v_call: TRBV2; cdr3_aa: CASRRQGETQYF
cdr3_length: 14; v_call: TRBV16; cdr3_aa: CASSQLFSEREAFF
cdr3_length: 16; v_call: TRBV9; cdr3_aa: CASSVASTGGGNIQYF
cdr3_length: 13; v_call: TRBV27; cdr3_aa: CASSLGQNTEAFF
cdr3_length: 16; v_call: TRBV28; cdr3_aa: CASRSPSGVPSYEQYF
cdr3_length: 14; v_call: TRBV29-1; cdr3_aa: CSSGLAGGPDTQYF
cdr3_length: 12; v_call: TRBV7-8; cdr3_aa: CASSSGQGEQFF
cdr3_length: 16; v_call: TRBV5-1; cdr3_aa: CASSLAGSIYSYEQYF
cdr3_length: 12; v_call: TRBV29-1; cdr3_aa: CSVLADSTEAFF
cdr3_length: 16; v_call: TRBV5-1; cdr3_aa: CASSEGLAGGEDTQYF
cdr3_length: 14; v_call: TRBV19; cdr3_aa: CASRNQGAGSIQYF
cdr3_length: 15; v_call: TRBV5-1; cdr3_aa: CASSSASGNTGELFF
cdr3_length: 13; v_call: TRBV19; cdr3_aa: CASSTRQGKLAFF
cdr3_length: 14; v_call: TRBV27; cdr3_aa: CASSLRDQAGGYTF
cdr3_length: 14; v_call: TRBV5-4; cdr3_aa: CASSLQGMNTEAFF
cdr3_length: 15; v_call: TRBV19; cdr3_aa: CASTPQAVFTGELFF
cdr3_length: 14; v_call: TRBV5-6; cdr3_aa: CASSLGGATYEQYF
cdr3_length: 13; v_call: TRBV27; cdr3_aa: CASSPRTGYEQYF
cdr3_length: 14; v_call: TRBV7-9; cdr3_aa: CASSWGQGGDEQFF
cdr3_length: 14; v_call: TRBV4-1; cdr3_aa: CASSPRTGNYGYTF
cdr3_length: 16; v_call: TRBV6-1; cdr3_aa: CASSGFPRGGGEKLFF
cdr3_length: 16; v_call: TRBV5-4; cdr3_aa: CASSLGGRAGANVLTF
cdr3_length: 24; v_call: TRBV14; cdr3_aa: CASTSRQALGTDANNEETQETQYF